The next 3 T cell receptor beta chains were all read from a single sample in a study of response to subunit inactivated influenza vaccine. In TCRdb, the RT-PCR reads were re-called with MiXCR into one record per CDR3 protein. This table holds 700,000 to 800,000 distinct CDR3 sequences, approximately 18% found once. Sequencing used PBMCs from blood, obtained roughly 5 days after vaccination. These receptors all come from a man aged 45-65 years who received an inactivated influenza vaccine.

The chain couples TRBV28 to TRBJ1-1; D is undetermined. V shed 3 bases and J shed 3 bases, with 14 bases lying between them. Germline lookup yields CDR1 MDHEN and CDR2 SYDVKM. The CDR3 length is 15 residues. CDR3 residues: CASSFSTTKDTEAFF. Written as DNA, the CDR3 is TGTGCCAGCAGTTTCTCGACCACAAAAGACACTGAAGCTTTCTTT.

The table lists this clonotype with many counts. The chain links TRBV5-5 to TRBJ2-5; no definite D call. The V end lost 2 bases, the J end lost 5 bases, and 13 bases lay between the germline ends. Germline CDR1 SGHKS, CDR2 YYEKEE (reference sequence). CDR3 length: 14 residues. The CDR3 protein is CASSFVTDGETQYF. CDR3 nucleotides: TGTGCCAGCAGCTTCGTTACGGACGGGGAGACCCAGTACTTC.

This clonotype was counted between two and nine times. CDR3 sequence (DNA): TGCGCCAGCAGCCGAACCGGGACTAGTTGGGAGACCCAGTACTTC. Its protein product is CASSRTGTSWETQYF. The chain links TRBV4-3 to TRBJ2-5; TRBD2 matches at 8 bases. V shed 4 bases and J 5 bases; nucleotides not matched to a gene: 9. The CDR3 is 15 residues long. The germline V gene encodes CDR1 LGHNA and CDR2 YSLEER.